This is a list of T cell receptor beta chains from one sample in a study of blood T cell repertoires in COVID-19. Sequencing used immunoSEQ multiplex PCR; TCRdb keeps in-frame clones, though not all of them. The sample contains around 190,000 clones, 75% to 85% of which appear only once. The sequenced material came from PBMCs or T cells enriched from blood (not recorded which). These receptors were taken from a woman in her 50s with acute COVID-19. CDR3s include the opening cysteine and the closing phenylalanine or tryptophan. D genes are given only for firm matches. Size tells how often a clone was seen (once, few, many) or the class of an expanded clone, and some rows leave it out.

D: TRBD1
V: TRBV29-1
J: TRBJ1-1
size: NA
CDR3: CSVGQGASANTEAFF
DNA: TGCAGCGTTGGACAGGGGGCTAGTGCGAACACTGAAGCTTTCTTT

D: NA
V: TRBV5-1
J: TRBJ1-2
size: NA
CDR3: CASSLDSNYGYTF
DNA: TGCGCCAGCAGCTTGGACAGCAACTATGGCTACACCTTC

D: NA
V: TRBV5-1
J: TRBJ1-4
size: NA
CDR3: CASSSGGLANEKLFF
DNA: TGCGCCAGCAGCAGCGGAGGTCTGGCTAATGAAAAACTGTTTTTT

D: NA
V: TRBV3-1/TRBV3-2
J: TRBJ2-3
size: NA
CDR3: CASRPTSTDTQYF
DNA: TGTGCCAGCAGACCCACTAGCACAGATACGCAGTATTTT

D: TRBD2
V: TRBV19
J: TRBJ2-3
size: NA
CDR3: CASSVRDYQDTQYF
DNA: TGTGCCAGTAGCGTGAGGGACTACCAAGATACGCAGTATTTT

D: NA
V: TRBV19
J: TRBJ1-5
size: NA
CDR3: CASGGGINQPQHF
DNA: TGTGCCAGTGGTGGGGGGATCAATCAGCCCCAGCATTTT

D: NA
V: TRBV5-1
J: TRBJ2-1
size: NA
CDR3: CASSFASVNEQFF
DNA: TGCGCCAGCAGCTTCGCGTCCGTCAATGAGCAGTTCTTC

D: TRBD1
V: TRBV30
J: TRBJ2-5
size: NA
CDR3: CAWDRASGETQYF
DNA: TGTGCCTGGGACAGGGCCTCGGGAGAGACCCAGTACTTC

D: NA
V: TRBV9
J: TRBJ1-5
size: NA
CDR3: CASSVAPNQPQHF
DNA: TGTGCCAGCAGCGTAGCTCCCAATCAGCCCCAGCATTTT

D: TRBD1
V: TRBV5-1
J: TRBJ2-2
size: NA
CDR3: CASSRDRSGNTGELFF
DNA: TGCGCCAGCAGCCGGGACAGGTCGGGCAACACCGGGGAGCTGTTTTTT

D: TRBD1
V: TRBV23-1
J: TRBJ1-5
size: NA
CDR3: CASSQTGGPDRGLNQPQHF
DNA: TGCGCCAGCAGTCAAACGGGGGGCCCCGACAGGGGCCTCAATCAGCCCCAGCATTTT

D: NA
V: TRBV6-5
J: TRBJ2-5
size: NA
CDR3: CASSPGHRMRTQYF
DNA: TGTGCCAGCAGTCCCGGACACCGGATGAGGACCCAGTACTTC

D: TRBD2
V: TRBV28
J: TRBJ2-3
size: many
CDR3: CASSHPQAGVDTQYF
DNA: TGTGCCAGCAGTCATCCCCAAGCGGGGGTAGATACGCAGTATTTT

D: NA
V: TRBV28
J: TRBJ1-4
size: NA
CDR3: CASSVSTGKGEKLFF
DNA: TGTGCCAGCAGTGTGTCCACAGGGAAAGGGGAAAAACTGTTTTTT

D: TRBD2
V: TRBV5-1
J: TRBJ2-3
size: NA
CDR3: CASSPGSSGGAGIDTQYF
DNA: TGCGCCAGCAGCCCGGGGTCTAGCGGGGGGGCCGGAATAGATACGCAGTATTTT

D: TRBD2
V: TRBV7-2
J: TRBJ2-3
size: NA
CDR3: CASSLGPGLPGHTQYF
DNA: TGTGCCAGCAGCTTGGGCCCGGGACTACCGGGGCATACGCAGTATTTT

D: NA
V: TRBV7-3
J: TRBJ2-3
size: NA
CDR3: CASSLRSPGFADTQYF
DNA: TGTGCCAGCAGCTTACGTTCCCCCGGGTTCGCAGATACGCAGTATTTT

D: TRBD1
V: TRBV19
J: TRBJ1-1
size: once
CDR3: CASSIGRDRNTEAFF
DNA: TGTGCCAGTAGTATTGGTCGGGACAGAAACACTGAAGCTTTCTTT

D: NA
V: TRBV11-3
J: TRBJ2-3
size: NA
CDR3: CASSYSGPTDTQYF
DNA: TGTGCCAGCAGCTATAGCGGACCCACAGATACGCAGTATTTT

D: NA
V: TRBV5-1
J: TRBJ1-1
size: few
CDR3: CASSSHMNTEAFF
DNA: TGCGCCAGCAGCTCTCACATGAACACTGAAGCTTTCTTT

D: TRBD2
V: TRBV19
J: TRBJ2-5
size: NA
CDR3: CASSRDYPYQETQYF
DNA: TGTGCCAGTAGCCGGGACTATCCGTACCAAGAGACCCAGTACTTC

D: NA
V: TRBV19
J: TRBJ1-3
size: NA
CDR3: CASSPLYSGNTIYF
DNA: TGTGCCAGTAGTCCCCTTTACTCTGGAAACACCATATATTTT

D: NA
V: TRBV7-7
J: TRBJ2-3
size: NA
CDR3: CASSPGRVGMDTQYF
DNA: TGTGCCAGCAGCCCCGGACGGGTCGGGATGGATACGCAGTATTTT

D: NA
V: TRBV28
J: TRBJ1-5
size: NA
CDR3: CASSFSRQGNQPQHF
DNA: TGTGCCAGCAGTTTCTCACGACAGGGCAATCAGCCCCAGCATTTT

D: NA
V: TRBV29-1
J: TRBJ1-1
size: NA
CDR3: CSAVTGSNTEAFF
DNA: TGCAGCGCCGTGACAGGTTCGAACACTGAAGCTTTCTTT

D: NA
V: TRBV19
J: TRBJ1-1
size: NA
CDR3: CASRWRVQTDPNTEAFF
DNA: TGTGCCAGTAGGTGGAGGGTACAAACCGACCCGAACACTGAAGCTTTCTTT

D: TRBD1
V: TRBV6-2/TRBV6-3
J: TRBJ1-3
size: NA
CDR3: CASSHDREGPGNTIYF
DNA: TGTGCCAGCAGTCACGACAGGGAAGGCCCTGGAAACACCATATATTTT

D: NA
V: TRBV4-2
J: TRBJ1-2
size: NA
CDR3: CASSQGVQGRYGYTF
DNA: TGTGCCAGCAGCCAAGGAGTCCAGGGGCGCTATGGCTACACCTTC

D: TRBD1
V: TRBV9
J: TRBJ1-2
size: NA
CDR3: CASSPGTGGYTF
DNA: TGTGCCAGCAGCCCCGGGACAGGCGGCTACACCTTC

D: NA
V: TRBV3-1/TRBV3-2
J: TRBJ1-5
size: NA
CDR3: CASSQRGGGNQPQHF
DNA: TGTGCCAGCAGCCAGAGGGGAGGGGGCAATCAGCCCCAGCATTTT

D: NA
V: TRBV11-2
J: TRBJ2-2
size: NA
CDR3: CASSLGQNTGELFF
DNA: TGTGCCAGCAGCTTAGGGCAGAACACCGGGGAGCTGTTTTTT

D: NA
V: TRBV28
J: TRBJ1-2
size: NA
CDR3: CASSLRGDGYTF
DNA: TGTGCCAGCAGTTTACGGGGGGATGGCTACACCTTC

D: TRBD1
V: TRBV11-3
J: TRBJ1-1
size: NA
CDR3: CASSLGQGTTEAFF
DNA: TGTGCCAGCAGCTTAGGACAGGGGACTACTGAAGCTTTCTTT

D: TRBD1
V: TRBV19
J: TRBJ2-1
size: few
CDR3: CASSRDREGNEQFF
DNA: TGTGCCAGTAGTAGGGACAGGGAAGGGAATGAGCAGTTCTTC

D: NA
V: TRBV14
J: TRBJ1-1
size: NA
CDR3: CASSPPGVFTEAFF
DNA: TGTGCCAGCAGCCCGCCAGGGGTTTTCACTGAAGCTTTCTTT

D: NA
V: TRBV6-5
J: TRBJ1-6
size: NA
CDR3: CASSYAVRSYNSPLHF
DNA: TGTGCCAGCAGTTACGCAGTTCGCTCCTATAATTCACCCCTCCACTTT

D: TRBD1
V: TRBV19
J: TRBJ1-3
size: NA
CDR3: CASNDSGRGQGNTIYF
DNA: TGTGCCAGTAATGATTCGGGCAGGGGGCAAGGAAACACCATATATTTT

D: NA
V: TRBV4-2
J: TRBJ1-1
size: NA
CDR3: CASSHLINRVDTEAFF
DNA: TGTGCCAGCAGTCATCTGATAAACAGGGTGGACACTGAAGCTTTCTTT

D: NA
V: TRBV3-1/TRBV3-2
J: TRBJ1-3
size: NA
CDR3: CASSQGTGRNTIYF
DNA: TGTGCCAGCAGCCAAGGTACAGGGAGAAACACCATATATTTT